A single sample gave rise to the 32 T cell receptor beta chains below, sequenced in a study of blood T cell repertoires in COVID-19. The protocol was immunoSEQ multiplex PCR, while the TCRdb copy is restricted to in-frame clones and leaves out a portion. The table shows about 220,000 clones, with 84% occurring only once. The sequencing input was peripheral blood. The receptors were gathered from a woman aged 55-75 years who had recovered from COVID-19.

The CDR3 is CASSFRDTSSYEQYF. Here the CDR3 DNA reads TGTGCCAGCAGTTTCCGGGACACGAGCTCCTACGAGCAGTACTTC. V is TRBV11-2 and J is TRBJ2-7; D is possibly TRBD1 (6 bases). CDR1 and CDR2 from the germline V gene are SGHAT and FQNNGV. This CDR3 has 15 residues. Trimming shortened V by 6 bases and J by 0 bases, and 15 bases separated the two germline ends. The entire variable domain, with the rest obtained from reference TRBV11-2 and TRBJ2-7, is as follows: EAGVAQSPRYKIIEKRQSVAFWCNPISGHATLYWYQQILGQGPKLLIQFQNNGVVDDSQLPKDRFSAERLKGVDSTLKIQPAKLEDSAVYLCASSFRDTSSYEQYFGPGTRLTVT.

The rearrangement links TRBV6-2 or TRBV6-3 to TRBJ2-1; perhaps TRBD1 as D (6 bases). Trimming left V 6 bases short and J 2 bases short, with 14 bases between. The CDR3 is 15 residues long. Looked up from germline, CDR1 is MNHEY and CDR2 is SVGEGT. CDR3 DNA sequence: TGTGCCAGCAGCAGCGTACGGGACACCTACAATGAGCAGTTCTTC. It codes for CASSSVRDTYNEQFF.

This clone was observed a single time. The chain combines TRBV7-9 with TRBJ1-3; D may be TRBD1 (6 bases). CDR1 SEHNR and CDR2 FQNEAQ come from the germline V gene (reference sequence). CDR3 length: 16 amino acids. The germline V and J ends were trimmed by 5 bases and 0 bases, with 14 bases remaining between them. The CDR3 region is CASSQQYRDSGNTIYF. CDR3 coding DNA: TGTGCCAGCAGCCAGCAGTACAGGGACTCTGGAAACACCATATATTTT.

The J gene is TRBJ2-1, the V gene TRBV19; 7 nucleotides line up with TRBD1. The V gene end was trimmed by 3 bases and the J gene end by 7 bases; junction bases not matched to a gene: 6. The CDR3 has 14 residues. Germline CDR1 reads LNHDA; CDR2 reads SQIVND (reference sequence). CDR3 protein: CASSIRGPENEQFF. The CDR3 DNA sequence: TGTGCCAGTAGTATTAGGGGGCCGGAGAATGAGCAGTTCTTC.

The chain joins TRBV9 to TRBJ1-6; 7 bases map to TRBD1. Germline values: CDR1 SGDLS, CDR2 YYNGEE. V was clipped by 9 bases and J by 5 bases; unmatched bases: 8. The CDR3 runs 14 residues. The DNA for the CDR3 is TGTGCCACCCGGGGACAGAATAATAATTCACCCCTCCACTTT. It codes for CATRGQNNNSPLHF.

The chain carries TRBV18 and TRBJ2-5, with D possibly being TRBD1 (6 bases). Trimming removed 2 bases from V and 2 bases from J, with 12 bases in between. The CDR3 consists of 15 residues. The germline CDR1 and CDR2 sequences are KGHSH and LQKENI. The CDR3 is CASSPRTGLQETQYF. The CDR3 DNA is TGTGCCAGCTCACCAAGAACAGGGCTACAAGAGACCCAGTACTTC.

The CDR3 DNA is TGTGCCAGCAGCTCATCTAGCGGTTACTACGAGCAGTACTTC. Its translation is CASSSSSGYYEQYF. The rearrangement links TRBV5-4 to TRBJ2-7, with 7 bases identical to TRBD2. The CDR3 is 14 amino acids. Trimming cost V 3 bases and J 3 bases; bases outside gene matches: 6. CDR1 SGHNT and CDR2 YYREEE come from the germline V gene (reference sequence).

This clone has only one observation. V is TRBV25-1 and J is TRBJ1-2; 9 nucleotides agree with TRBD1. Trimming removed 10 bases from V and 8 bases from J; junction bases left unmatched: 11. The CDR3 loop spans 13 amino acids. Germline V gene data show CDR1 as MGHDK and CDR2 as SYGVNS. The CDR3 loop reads CATNRDRAGGYTF. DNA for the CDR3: TGTGCCACTAACCGGGACAGGGCTGGCGGCTACACCTTC.

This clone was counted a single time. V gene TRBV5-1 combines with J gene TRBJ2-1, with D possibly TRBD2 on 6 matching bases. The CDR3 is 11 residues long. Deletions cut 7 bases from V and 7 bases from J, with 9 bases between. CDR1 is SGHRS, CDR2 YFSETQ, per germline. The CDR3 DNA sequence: TGCGCCAGCCGGGACTTGAATGAGCAGTTCTTC. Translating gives CASRDLNEQFF.

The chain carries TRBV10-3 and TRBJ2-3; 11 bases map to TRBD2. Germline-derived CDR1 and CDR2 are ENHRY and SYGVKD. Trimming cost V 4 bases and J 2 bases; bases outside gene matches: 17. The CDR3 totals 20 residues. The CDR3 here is CAISGLSSGGPRINTDTQYF. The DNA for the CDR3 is TGTGCCATCAGTGGGTTGTCTAGCGGGGGGCCCCGGATTAACACAGATACGCAGTATTTT.

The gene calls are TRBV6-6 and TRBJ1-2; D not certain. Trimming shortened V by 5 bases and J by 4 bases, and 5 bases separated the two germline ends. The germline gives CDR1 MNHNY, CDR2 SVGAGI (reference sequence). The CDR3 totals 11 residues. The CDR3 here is CASSNSYGYTF. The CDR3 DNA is TGTGCCAGCAGTAACAGCTATGGCTACACCTTC.

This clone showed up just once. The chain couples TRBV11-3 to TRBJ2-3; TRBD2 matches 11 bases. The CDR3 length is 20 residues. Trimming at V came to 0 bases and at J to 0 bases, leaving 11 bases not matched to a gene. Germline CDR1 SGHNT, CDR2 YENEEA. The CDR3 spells CASSLDALSGGDPSTDTQYF. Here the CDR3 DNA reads TGTGCCAGCAGCTTAGACGCCCTTAGCGGGGGGGACCCTAGCACAGATACGCAGTATTTT.

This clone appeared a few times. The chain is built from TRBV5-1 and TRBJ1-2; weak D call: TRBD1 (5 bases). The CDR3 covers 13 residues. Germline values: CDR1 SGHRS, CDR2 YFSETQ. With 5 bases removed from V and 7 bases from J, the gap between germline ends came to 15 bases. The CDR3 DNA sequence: TGCGCCAGCAGTGGACATAGTGAAGGTGGCTACACCTTC. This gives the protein CASSGHSEGGYTF.

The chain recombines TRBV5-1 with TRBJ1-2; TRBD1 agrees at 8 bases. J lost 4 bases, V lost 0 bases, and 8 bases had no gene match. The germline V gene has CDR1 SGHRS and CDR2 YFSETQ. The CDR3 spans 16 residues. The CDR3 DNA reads TGCGCCAGCAGCTTGGAAGGACAGGGAGGCTCCTATGGCTACACCTTC. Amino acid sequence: CASSLEGQGGSYGYTF. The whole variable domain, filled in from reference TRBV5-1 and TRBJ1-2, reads KAGVTQTPRYLIKTRGQQVTLSCSPISGHRSVSWYQQTPGQGLQFLFEYFSETQRNKGNFPGRFSGRQFSNSRSEMNVSTLELGDSALYLCASSLEGQGGSYGYTFGSGTRLTVV.

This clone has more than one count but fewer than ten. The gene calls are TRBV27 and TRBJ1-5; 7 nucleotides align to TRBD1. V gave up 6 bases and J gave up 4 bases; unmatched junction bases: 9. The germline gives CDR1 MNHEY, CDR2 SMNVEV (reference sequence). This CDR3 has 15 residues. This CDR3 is CASRRRGLSNQPQHF. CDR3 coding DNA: TGTGCCAGCAGACGGAGGGGGCTATCGAATCAGCCCCAGCATTTT.

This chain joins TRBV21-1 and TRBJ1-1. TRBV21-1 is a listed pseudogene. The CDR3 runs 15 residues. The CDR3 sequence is CASSKEEELDTEAFF. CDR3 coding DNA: TGTGCCAGCAGCAAAGAGGAGGAATTAGACACTGAAGCTTTCTTT.

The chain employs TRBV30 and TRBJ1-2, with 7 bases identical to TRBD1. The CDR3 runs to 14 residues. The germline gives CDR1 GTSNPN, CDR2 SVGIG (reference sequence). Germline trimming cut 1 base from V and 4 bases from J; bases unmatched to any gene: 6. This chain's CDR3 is CAWSGDSSFYGYTF. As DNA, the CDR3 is TGTGCCTGGAGTGGGGACAGTTCTTTCTATGGCTACACCTTC. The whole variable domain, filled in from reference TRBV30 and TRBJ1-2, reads SQTIHQWPATLVQPVGSPLSLECTVEGTSNPNLYWYRQAAGRGLQLLFYSVGIGQISSEVPQNLSASRPQDRQFILSSKKLLLSDSGFYLCAWSGDSSFYGYTFGSGTRLTVV.

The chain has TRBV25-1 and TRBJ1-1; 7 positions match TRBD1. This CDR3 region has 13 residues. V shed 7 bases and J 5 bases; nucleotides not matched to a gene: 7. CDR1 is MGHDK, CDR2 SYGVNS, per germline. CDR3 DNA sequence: TGTGCCAGCACCAGGGGGACCATGACTGAAGCTTTCTTT. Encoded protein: CASTRGTMTEAFF.

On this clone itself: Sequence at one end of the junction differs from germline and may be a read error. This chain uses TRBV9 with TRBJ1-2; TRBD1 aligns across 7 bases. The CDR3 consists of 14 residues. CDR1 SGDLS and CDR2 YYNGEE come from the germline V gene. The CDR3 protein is CAGSVASTGNGYTF. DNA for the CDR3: TGTGCCGGCAGCGTAGCTTCGACAGGGAATGGCTACACCTTC.

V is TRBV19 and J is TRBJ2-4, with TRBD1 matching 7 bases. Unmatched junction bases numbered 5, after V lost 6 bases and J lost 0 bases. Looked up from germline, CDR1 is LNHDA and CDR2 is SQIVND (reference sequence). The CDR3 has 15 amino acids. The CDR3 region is CASRRDSLAKNIQYF. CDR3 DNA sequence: TGTGCCAGTAGAAGGGACAGTCTAGCCAAAAACATTCAGTACTTC.

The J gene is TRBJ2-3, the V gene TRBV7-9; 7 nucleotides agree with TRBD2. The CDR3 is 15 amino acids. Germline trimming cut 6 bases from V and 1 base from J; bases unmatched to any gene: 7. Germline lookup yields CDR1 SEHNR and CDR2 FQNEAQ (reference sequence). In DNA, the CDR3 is TGTGCCAGCAGAATTGGGGGGGGAGGCACAGATACGCAGTATTTT. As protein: CASRIGGGGTDTQYF.

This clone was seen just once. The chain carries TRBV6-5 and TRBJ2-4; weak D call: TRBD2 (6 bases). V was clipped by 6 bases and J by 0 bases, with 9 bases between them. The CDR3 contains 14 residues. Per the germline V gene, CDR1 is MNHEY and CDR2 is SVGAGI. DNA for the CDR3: TGTGCCAGCAGCTTGGGACTAGCCAAAAACATTCAGTACTTC. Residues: CASSLGLAKNIQYF.

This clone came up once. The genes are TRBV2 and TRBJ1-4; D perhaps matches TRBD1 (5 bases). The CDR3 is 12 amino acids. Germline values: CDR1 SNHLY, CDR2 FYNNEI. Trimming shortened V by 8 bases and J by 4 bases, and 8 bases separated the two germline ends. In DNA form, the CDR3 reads TGTGCCAGCGGGAGGGGTAATGAAAAACTGTTTTTT. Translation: CASGRGNEKLFF.

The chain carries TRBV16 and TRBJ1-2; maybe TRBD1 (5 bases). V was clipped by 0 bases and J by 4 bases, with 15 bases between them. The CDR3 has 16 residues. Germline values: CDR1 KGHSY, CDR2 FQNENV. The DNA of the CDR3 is TGTGCCAGCAGCCAATCGGCGGGACCCTCGGGCTATGGCTACACCTTC. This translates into CASSQSAGPSGYGYTF.

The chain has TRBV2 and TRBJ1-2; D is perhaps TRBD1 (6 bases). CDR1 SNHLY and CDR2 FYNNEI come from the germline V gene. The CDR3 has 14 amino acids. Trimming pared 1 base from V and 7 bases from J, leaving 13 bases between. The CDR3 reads CASSEVVGGGGYTF. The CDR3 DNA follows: TGTGCCAGCAGTGAAGTAGTAGGGGGGGGTGGCTACACCTTC.

Here the CDR3 DNA reads TGTGCCAGCAGCTTAAGGACAACCTACGAGCAGTACTTC. Protein: CASSLRTTYEQYF. The V gene is TRBV7-9, the J gene TRBJ2-7, with D possibly matching TRBD1 (5 bases). The germline V and J ends were trimmed by 2 bases and 2 bases, with 7 bases remaining between them. The germline CDR1 and CDR2 sequences are SEHNR and FQNEAQ (reference sequence). The CDR3 consists of 13 residues. Drawing the rest from reference TRBV7-9 and TRBJ2-7, the complete variable domain is DTGVSQNPRHKITKRGQNVTFRCDPISEHNRLYWYRQTLGQGPEFLTYFQNEAQLEKSRLLSDRFSAERPKGSFSTLEIQRTEQGDSAMYLCASSLRTTYEQYFGPGTRLTVT.

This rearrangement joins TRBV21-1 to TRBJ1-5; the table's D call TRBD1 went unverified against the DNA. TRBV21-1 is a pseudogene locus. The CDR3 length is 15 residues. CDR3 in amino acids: CARLTGTGDSQPQHF. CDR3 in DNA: TGTGCCAGGCTGACTGGGACAGGGGATTCACAGCCCCAGCATTTT.

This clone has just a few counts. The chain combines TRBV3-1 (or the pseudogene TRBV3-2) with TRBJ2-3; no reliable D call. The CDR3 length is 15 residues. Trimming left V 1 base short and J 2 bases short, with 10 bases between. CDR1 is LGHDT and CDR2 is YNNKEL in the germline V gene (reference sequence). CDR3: CASSQGWAPTDTQYF. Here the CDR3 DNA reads TGTGCCAGCAGCCAAGGTTGGGCCCCCACAGATACGCAGTATTTT.

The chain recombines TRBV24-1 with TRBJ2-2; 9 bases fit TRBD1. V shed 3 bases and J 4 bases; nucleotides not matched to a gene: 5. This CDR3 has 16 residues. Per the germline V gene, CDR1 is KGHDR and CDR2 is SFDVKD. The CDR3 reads CATSDPGTGSTGELFF. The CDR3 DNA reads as TGTGCCACCAGTGATCCAGGGACAGGGAGCACCGGGGAGCTGTTTTTT.

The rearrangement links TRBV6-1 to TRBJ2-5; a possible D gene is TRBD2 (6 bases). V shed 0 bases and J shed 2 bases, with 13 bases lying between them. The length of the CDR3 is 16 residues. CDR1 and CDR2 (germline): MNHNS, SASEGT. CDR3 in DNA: TGTGCCAGCAGTGAAGCGCGGGAAGACGGACAAGAGACCCAGTACTTC. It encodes CASSEAREDGQETQYF.

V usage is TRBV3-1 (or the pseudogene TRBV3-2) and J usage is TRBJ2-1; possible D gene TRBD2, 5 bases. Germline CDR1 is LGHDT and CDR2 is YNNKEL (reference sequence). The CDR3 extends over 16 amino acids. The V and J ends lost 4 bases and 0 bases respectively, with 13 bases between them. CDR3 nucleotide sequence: TGTGCCAGCAGCCCCGGGGTGGGAAGCTCCTACAATGAGCAGTTCTTC. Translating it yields CASSPGVGSSYNEQFF.

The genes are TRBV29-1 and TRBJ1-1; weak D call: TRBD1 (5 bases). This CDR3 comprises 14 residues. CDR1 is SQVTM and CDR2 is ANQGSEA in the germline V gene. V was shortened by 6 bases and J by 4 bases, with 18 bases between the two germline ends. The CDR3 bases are TGCAGCGTCCAGGCGCAGGGCACAGGCACTGAAGCTTTCTTT. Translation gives CSVQAQGTGTEAFF.